These T cell receptor beta chains were read from a single sample in a study of blood T cells in healthy people across ages. In TCRdb, the 5' RACE reads were re-called with MiXCR into one record per CDR3 protein. The data contain 580,000 or so distinct CDR3 sequences, under 55% of them singletons. Sequenced input: blood. The receptors derive from a man aged 80 or over in good health. CDR3s include the opening cysteine and the closing phenylalanine or tryptophan. Each record gives: J gene, V gene, D gene, clone size, CDR3 DNA, CDR3 protein. D genes are given only for firm matches. The size of a clone is reported for some rows only, either as once, few or many, or as a class for expanded clones.

TRBJ1-2 TRBV4-3 - - TGCGCCAGCAGCCAAGATCTAAGCTATGGCTACACCTTC CASSQDLSYGYTF
TRBJ2-3 TRBV20-1 TRBD1 few TGCAGTGCTAGTAAGCCGGGACAGGGAACAGATACGCAGTATTTT CSASKPGQGTDTQYF
TRBJ2-3 TRBV6-4 - - TGTGCCAGCAGTGAGGATCCGTTCACAGATACGCAGTATTTT CASSEDPFTDTQYF
TRBJ2-7 TRBV27 - - TGTGCCAGCAGTTTCTCTCCACCGGCCAGAAGCTCCTACGAGCAGTACTTC CASSFSPPARSSYEQYF
TRBJ1-2 TRBV29-1 - few TGCAGCGTAGGGACGGTCTATGGCTACACCTTC CSVGTVYGYTF
TRBJ2-5 TRBV20-1 - few TGCAGTGCTAGCCTTCTTGCGGACCAAGAGACCCAGTACTTC CSASLLADQETQYF
TRBJ2-1 TRBV29-1 TRBD2 few TGCAGTGGGGGGAGGACTAGGGTTAACAATGAGCAGTTCTTC CSGGRTRVNNEQFF
TRBJ2-2 TRBV29-1 TRBD1 - TGCAGCGTGGCTGGGACAGATGGACGAACCGGGGAGCTGTTTTTT CSVAGTDGRTGELFF
TRBJ2-5 TRBV11-2 TRBD2 - TGTGCCAGCAGCTTTTGGGCGGGAGGGTTTAATGAGCAGTACTTC CASSFWAGGFNEQYF
TRBJ2-7 TRBV7-9 TRBD2 many TGTGCCAGCAGCTTAGGCCCTAGCGGAGCCGAGCAGTACTTC CASSLGPSGAEQYF
TRBJ2-1 TRBV4-1 TRBD2 - TGCGCCAGCAGCCAAAGGACTAGCGGGAGGGGGGACAATGAGCAGTTCTTC CASSQRTSGRGDNEQFF
TRBJ1-5 TRBV6-6 TRBD1 once TGTGCCAACAGTCGGGACAGGTTGGGTCAGCCCCAGCATTTT CANSRDRLGQPQHF
TRBJ2-6 TRBV7-2 - - TGTGCCAGCAGCTTATCCGGCTCTGGGGCCAACGTCCTGACTTTC CASSLSGSGANVLTF
TRBJ2-1 TRBV3-1 - - TGTGCCAGCAGCCATCCACGTCTTATAGAGCAGTTCTTC CASSHPRLIEQFF
TRBJ2-7 TRBV6-2/TRBV6-3 TRBD2 - TGTGCCAGCAGTTATCGCCGTGGGGGGGACTACGAGCAGTACTTC CASSYRRGGDYEQYF
TRBJ2-6 TRBV19 - - TGTGCCAGTAGTCCATGGACAGTGGTAGGTTTCAGTGGGGCCAACGTCCTGACTTTC CASSPWTVVGFSGANVLTF
TRBJ2-3 TRBV29-1 TRBD2 few TGCAGCGTTAGGGAGGGCCCTATAGATACGCAGTATTTT CSVREGPIDTQYF
TRBJ2-7 TRBV27 - - TGTGCCAGCAGTTTATTAGGGCCCATGTACGAGCAGTACTTC CASSLLGPMYEQYF
TRBJ1-6 TRBV20-1 - few TGCAGTGCTAGACAGGCTACGAATTCACCCCTCCACTTT CSARQATNSPLHF
TRBJ2-3 TRBV2 TRBD2 few TGTGCCAGCAGTGTTGGCGTTAGCGGGGTCACAGATACGCAGTATTTT CASSVGVSGVTDTQYF
TRBJ2-5 TRBV20-1 - few TGCAGTGCTAGGGGGCAGGGCAAGACCCAGTACTTC CSARGQGKTQYF
TRBJ1-2 TRBV6-5 - many TGTGCCAGCAGTTATTGGGGAGGCGGCTACACCTTC CASSYWGGGYTF